The T cell receptor beta chain described here comes from a study of OX40 agonist ivuxolimab in advanced cancers. About the study: At doses from 0.01 to 10 mg/kg, patients were given intravenous ivuxolimab every 2 weeks.

Germline-derived CDR1 and CDR2 are MDHEN and SYDVKM. This CDR3 has 16 residues. Trimming cost V 3 bases and J 3 bases, with 15 bases left between them. TCRdb's table, derived via immunoSEQ multiplex PCR, lists solely in-frame clones and lacks some. The table shows 30,000 to 45,000 clones, with around 80% occurring only once. In regard to this clone: The antigen remains undetermined.

Overall study results and limits: In CD8+ T cells, expanded clones were on average more numerous than in CD4+.

The material was CD4+ or CD8+ T cells sorted from blood, obtained in a trial of the OX40 agonist ivuxolimab. The V call is TRBV28, the J call TRBJ2-1; TRBD2 might be the D (5 bases). The clonotype was recovered from an adult with an advanced solid tumor such as melanoma, head and neck, liver or kidney cancer. The CDR3 DNA sequence: TGTGCCAGCAGTTTCCAGATTGAGGGAGACTACAATGAGCAGTTCTTC. As protein: CASSFQIEGDYNEQFF.